The 12 T cell receptor beta chains in this list originate from one sample, sequenced in a study of blood T cell repertoires in COVID-19. Repertoires were generated with immunoSEQ multiplex PCR, while TCRdb's copy carries only in-frame clones and drops some. The sample shows 650,000 to 800,000 clones, 70% to 90% of them seen only once. Sequenced: peripheral blood. The receptors were gathered from a woman between 18 and 29 years old with acute or convalescent COVID-19.

This chain connects TRBV5-1 to TRBJ2-1, with D tentatively TRBD2 (6 bases). Germline V CDR1 and CDR2: SGHRS, YFSETQ. The CDR3 contains 15 residues. V was pared by 1 base and J by 4 bases, with 12 bases between. CDR3 sequence: CASSLSGGIYNEQFF. CDR3 bases: TGCGCCAGCAGCTTGTCGGGCGGGATATACAATGAGCAGTTCTTC.

The V call is TRBV12-5, the J call TRBJ2-7; D is uncertain. V lost 4 bases, J lost 2 bases, and 6 bases lay in between. Germline V lookup: CDR1 LGHNT, CDR2 FRNRAP. The CDR3 contains 12 residues. This CDR3 reads CASGSGTYEQYF. In DNA, the CDR3 is TGTGCTAGTGGTTCCGGTACCTACGAGCAGTACTTC.

This CDR3 is CATSRDGAGGFNEKLFF. As DNA, the CDR3 is TGTGCCACCAGCAGAGATGGCGCAGGGGGATTTAATGAAAAACTGTTTTTT. The V call is TRBV15, the J call TRBJ1-4, with TRBD1 identical over 7 bases. V shed 0 bases and J 4 bases; nucleotides not matched to a gene: 8. Germline V gene sequence: CDR1 LNHNV, CDR2 YYDKDF (reference sequence). The CDR3 is made up of 17 amino acids.

J is TRBJ2-1 and V is TRBV5-4; D may be TRBD1 (7 bases). This CDR3 region has 15 residues. CDR1 SGHNT and CDR2 YYREEE come from the germline V gene (reference sequence). V was trimmed by 5 bases and J by 4 bases, leaving 16 bases between them. CDR3 sequence reads: CASSPGGQRYNEQFF. In DNA form, the CDR3 reads TGTGCCAGCAGTCCCGGGGGACAGAGGTACAATGAGCAGTTCTTC.

The chain joins TRBV4-1 to TRBJ1-2; tentatively, D is TRBD1 (6 bases). The CDR3 has 15 residues. V was clipped by 1 base and J by 3 bases, with 12 bases between them. Germline CDR1 is MGHRA and CDR2 is YSYEKL. CDR3 protein: CASSQVQGRDYGYTF. In DNA, the CDR3 is TGCGCCAGCAGCCAAGTCCAGGGGCGCGACTATGGCTACACCTTC.

The chain combines TRBV6-5 with TRBJ1-6; 8 positions agree with TRBD1. Germline V lookup: CDR1 MNHEY, CDR2 SVGAGI. The CDR3 spans 16 residues. The J segment lost 4 bases and the V segment lost 3 bases, leaving 5 bases of the junction unmatched. The CDR3 DNA sequence: TGTGCCAGCAGTTATTCGGACAGGGCGTATAATTCACCCCTCCACTTT. It codes for CASSYSDRAYNSPLHF.

This chain connects TRBV19 to TRBJ1-4; TRBD1 aligns across 7 bases. The CDR3 is made up of 16 amino acids. V dropped 6 bases and J dropped 5; count of bases not matched to a gene: 12. Germline lookup yields CDR1 LNHDA and CDR2 SQIVND (reference sequence). In nucleotides, the CDR3 is TGTGCCAGTAGGACAAGACCGGGACAGTTCAATGAAAAACTGTTTTTT. Its translation is CASRTRPGQFNEKLFF.

CDR3 DNA: TGTGCCAGTAGTATACGCGGGACAGGGTCCTACGAGCAGTACTTC. Residues: CASSIRGTGSYEQYF. The chain employs TRBV19 and TRBJ2-7; TRBD1 agrees at 9 bases. Germline trimming cut 2 bases from V and 1 base from J; bases unmatched to any gene: 3. This CDR3 contains 15 residues. Germline V gene data show CDR1 as LNHDA and CDR2 as SQIVND (reference sequence).

The chain employs TRBV7-9 and TRBJ2-5; D not resolved. The germline V and J ends were trimmed by 0 bases and 5 bases, with 13 bases remaining between them. Germline-derived CDR1 and CDR2 are SEHNR and FQNEAQ (reference sequence). The CDR3 is 15 residues long. CDR3 sequence (DNA): TGTGCCAGCAGCTTAGCGGGTCCGGGTCGGGAGACCCAGTACTTC. It translates to CASSLAGPGRETQYF. The whole variable domain, remainder taken from reference TRBV7-9 and TRBJ2-5, is DTGVSQNPRHKITKRGQNVTFRCDPISEHNRLYWYRQTLGQGPEFLTYFQNEAQLEKSRLLSDRFSAERPKGSFSTLEIQRTEQGDSAMYLCASSLAGPGRETQYFGPGTRLLVL.

The chain is built from TRBV6-2 or TRBV6-3 and TRBJ2-7; 8 bases fit TRBD1. Germline lookup yields CDR1 MNHEY and CDR2 SVGEGT. Losses at the gene ends were 2 bases for V and 3 bases for J; bases not matched to a gene: 3. The CDR3 runs 14 residues. The CDR3 protein is CASSYEGQGYEQYF. The DNA for the CDR3 is TGTGCCAGCAGTTACGAAGGACAGGGCTACGAGCAGTACTTC.

This clone occurred a few times. The gene calls are TRBV2 and TRBJ2-1, with 16 bases that match TRBD2. J was trimmed by 6 bases and V by 2 bases; bases with no gene match: 10. Germline V gene data show CDR1 as SNHLY and CDR2 as FYNNEI. This CDR3 spans 19 amino acids. CDR3 loop: CASSELGLAGGRDRNEQFF. The CDR3 region has the DNA TGTGCCAGCAGTGAACTGGGACTAGCGGGGGGGAGGGATCGCAATGAGCAGTTCTTC.

This rearrangement joins TRBV9 to TRBJ2-7, with 7 nucleotides matching TRBD2. The CDR3 runs to 17 residues. Germline CDR1 is SGDLS and CDR2 is YYNGEE. V dropped 4 bases and J dropped 9; count of bases not matched to a gene: 22. This CDR3 is CASSPSQIWGGSLVQYF. The CDR3 DNA reads as TGTGCCAGCAGCCCCAGTCAGATTTGGGGGGGGTCTTTAGTGCAGTACTTC.